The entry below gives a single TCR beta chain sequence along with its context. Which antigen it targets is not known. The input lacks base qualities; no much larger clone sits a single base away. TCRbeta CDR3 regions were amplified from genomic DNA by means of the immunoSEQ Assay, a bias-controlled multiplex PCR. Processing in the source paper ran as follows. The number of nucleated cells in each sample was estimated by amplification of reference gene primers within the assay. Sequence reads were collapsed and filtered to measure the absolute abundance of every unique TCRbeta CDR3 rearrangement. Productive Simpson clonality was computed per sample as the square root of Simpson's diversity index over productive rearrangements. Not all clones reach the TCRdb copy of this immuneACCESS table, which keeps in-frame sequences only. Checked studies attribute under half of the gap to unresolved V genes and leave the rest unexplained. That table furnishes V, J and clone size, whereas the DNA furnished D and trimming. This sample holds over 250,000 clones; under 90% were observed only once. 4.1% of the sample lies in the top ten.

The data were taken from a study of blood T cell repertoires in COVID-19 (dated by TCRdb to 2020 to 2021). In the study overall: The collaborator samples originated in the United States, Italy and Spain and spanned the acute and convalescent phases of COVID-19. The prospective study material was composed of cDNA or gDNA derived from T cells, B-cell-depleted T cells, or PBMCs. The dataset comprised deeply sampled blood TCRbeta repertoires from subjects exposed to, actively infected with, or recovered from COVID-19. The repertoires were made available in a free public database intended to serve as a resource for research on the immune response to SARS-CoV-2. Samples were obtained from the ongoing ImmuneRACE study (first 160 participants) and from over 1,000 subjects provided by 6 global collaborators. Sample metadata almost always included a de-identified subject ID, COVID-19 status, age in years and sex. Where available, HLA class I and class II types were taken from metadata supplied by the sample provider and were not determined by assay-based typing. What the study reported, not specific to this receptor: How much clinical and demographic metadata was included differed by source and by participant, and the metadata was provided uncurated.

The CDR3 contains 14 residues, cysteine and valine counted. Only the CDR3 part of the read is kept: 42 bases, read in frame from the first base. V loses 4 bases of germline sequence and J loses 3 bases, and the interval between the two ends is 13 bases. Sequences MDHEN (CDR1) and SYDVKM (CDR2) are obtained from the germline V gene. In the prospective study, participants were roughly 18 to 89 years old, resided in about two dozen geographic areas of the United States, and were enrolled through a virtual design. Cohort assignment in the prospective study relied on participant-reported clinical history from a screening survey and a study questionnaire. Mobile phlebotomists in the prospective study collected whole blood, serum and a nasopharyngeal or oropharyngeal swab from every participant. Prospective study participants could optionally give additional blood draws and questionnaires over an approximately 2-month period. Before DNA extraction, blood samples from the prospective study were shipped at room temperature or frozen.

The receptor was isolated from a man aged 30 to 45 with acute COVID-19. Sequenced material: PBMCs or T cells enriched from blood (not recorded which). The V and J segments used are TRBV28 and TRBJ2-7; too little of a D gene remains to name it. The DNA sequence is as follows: TGTGCCAGCAGTTCGTTTCTGAGAAACTACGAGCAGTACGTC. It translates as CASSSFLRNYEQYV.